Below, 23 T cell receptor beta chains from the same sample are listed, as sequenced in a study of T cell repertoires in cytomegalovirus infection. TCRdb passed the reads through MiXCR, listing each CDR3 protein once. Of about 130,000 distinct CDR3 sequences in the sample, 20% to 30% were seen once. These receptors are not linked to any known antigen. The sample taken for sequencing was PBMCs, sequenced either directly or after in vitro stimulation (not recorded which). The receptors here all came from a human donor in good health (CMV status not recorded). Some clones in this sample may be carry-over from other donors' samples.

This clonotype was found a few times. V is TRBV7-9 and J is TRBJ1-4; no clear D gene. This CDR3 has 12 amino acids. V was shortened by 5 bases and J by 7 bases, with 8 bases between the two germline ends. CDR1 is SEHNR, CDR2 FQNEAQ, per germline (reference sequence). This CDR3 reads CASSAVGEKLFF. The CDR3 DNA reads TGTGCCAGCAGCGCAGTTGGTGAAAAACTGTTTTTT.

This clonotype was seen a few times. The chain uses TRBV28 and TRBJ2-5, with 7 nucleotides matching TRBD1. The V gene's germline CDR1 is MDHEN and CDR2 SYDVKM. The CDR3 runs 14 residues. Trimming at V came to 6 bases and at J to 5 bases, leaving 9 bases not matched to a gene. The CDR3 spells CASSSGTVGETQYF. As DNA, the CDR3 is TGTGCCAGCAGCTCCGGGACAGTCGGGGAGACCCAGTACTTC.

This chain connects TRBV4-1 to TRBJ1-2, with TRBD1 matching 9 bases. The CDR3 is 15 residues long. Germline loops: CDR1 MGHRA, CDR2 YSYEKL. The ends lost 1 base at V and 4 bases at J; junction bases unmatched: 4. CDR3 DNA: TGCGCCAGCAGCCAAGTGGGGACAGGGCTCTATGGCTACACCTTC. Its translation is CASSQVGTGLYGYTF.

This clonotype came up a few times. The V and J genes are TRBV12-3 or TRBV12-4 and TRBJ2-4; 8 bases are a match to TRBD2. V gave up 3 bases and J gave up 3 bases; unmatched junction bases: 7. The CDR3 has 16 residues. The CDR3 nucleotides are TGTGCCAGCAGTTTCGGGGGTAGCGGGGTCAAAAACATTCAGTACTTC. Residues: CASSFGGSGVKNIQYF.

This chain joins TRBV28 and TRBJ2-7, with D tentatively TRBD1 or TRBD2 (5 bases each). The CDR3 runs to 11 residues. CDR1 is MDHEN, CDR2 SYDVKM, per germline. Trimming took off 4 bases at V and 10 bases at J, with 11 bases between the two ends. The CDR3 here is CASSSRDHQYF. CDR3 DNA sequence: TGTGCCAGCAGTTCCCGGGACCATCAGTACTTC.

This clonotype was found many times. V usage is TRBV7-3 and J usage is TRBJ2-1; 14 nucleotides match TRBD2. The V and J ends lost 5 bases and 0 bases, in that order; junction bases with no gene match: 6. Germline V gene data show CDR1 as SGHTA and CDR2 as FQGTGA. This CDR3 region has 18 residues. The CDR3 loop is CASSPRTSGRSSYNEQFF. The CDR3 region has the DNA TGTGCCAGCAGCCCGCGGACTAGCGGGAGGAGCTCCTACAATGAGCAGTTCTTC. Full variable domain (remainder filled in from reference TRBV7-3 and TRBJ2-1): GAGVSQTPSNKVTEKGKYVELRCDPISGHTALYWYRQSLGQGPEFLIYFQGTGAADDSGLPNDRFFAVRPEGSVSTLKIQRTERGDSAVYLCASSPRTSGRSSYNEQFFGPGTRLTVL.

In this sample, this clonotype turned up many times. The CDR3 DNA is TGTGCCAGCAGCTTAGAACTAGCGGAAGAGACCCAGTACTTC. Translation gives CASSLELAEETQYF. The rearrangement uses TRBV7-2 and TRBJ2-5; 8 bases are shared with TRBD2. V dropped 1 base and J dropped 3; count of bases not matched to a gene: 1. This CDR3 has 14 residues. Per the germline V gene, CDR1 is SGHTA and CDR2 is FQGNSA.

This clonotype was recorded many times. The CDR3 DNA is TGTGCCAGCAGCTTGGATATACGGAGGCTCTCTGCTAGCACAGATACGCAGTATTTT. This translates into CASSLDIRRLSASTDTQYF. V is TRBV5-6 and J is TRBJ2-3, with D possibly matching TRBD2 (5 bases). Germline-derived CDR1 and CDR2 are SGHDT and YYEEEE. The CDR3 is 19 amino acids. The ends were cut back, 0 bases at V and 0 bases at J, with 20 bases in the middle.

Many counts were recorded for this clonotype. The chain joins TRBV6-2 or TRBV6-3 to TRBJ2-6; no definite D call. The V and J ends lost 1 base and 0 bases respectively, with 7 bases between them. The CDR3 has 16 amino acids. CDR1 is MNHEY, CDR2 SVGEGT, per germline. The CDR3 DNA follows: TGTGCCAGCAGTTACTATTCCGGCTCTGGGGCCAACGTCCTGACTTTC. Translated, it gives CASSYYSGSGANVLTF.

This clonotype was seen a handful of times. The chain is built from TRBV2 and TRBJ2-2; D unclear. The CDR3 consists of 16 residues. The germline CDR1 and CDR2 sequences are SNHLY and FYNNEI. V was clipped by 6 bases and J by 0 bases, with 14 bases between them. DNA of the CDR3: TGTGCCAGCAGCGATCAAGGCTTGGCGAACACCGGGGAGCTGTTTTTT. Amino acids: CASSDQGLANTGELFF.

The J gene is TRBJ2-2, the V gene TRBV11-3; 7 positions agree with TRBD2. The trim removed 4 bases at V and 6 bases at J, leaving 11 bases unmatched. Per the germline V gene, CDR1 is SGHNT and CDR2 is YENEEA. The length of the CDR3 is 16 residues. DNA for the CDR3: TGTGCCAGCAGCTATGAGGGGAGGGAGTTCTCCGGGGAGCTGTTTTTT. Translation gives CASSYEGREFSGELFF.

This clonotype was picked up a small number of times. This rearrangement joins TRBV29-1 to TRBJ2-7; D is perhaps TRBD1 (7 bases). V lost 6 bases, J lost 3 bases, and 21 bases lay in between. The germline V gene encodes CDR1 SQVTM and CDR2 ANQGSEA. The CDR3 sequence is 15 residues long. CDR3 nucleotide sequence: TGCAGCGTCTGGCCTCGGGGGACAGAATTCTACGAGCAGTACTTC. This gives the protein CSVWPRGTEFYEQYF.

V usage is TRBV28 and J usage is TRBJ2-3, with a tentative D call TRBD2 (5 bases). The CDR3 spans 16 residues. Germline V gene data show CDR1 as MDHEN and CDR2 as SYDVKM. The V end was cut by 5 bases, the J end by 1 base, with 16 bases between. This CDR3 reads CASSQAPRRGTDTQYF. The DNA for the CDR3 is TGTGCCAGCAGTCAAGCCCCTCGGCGGGGCACAGATACGCAGTATTTT.

V and J are TRBV19 and TRBJ2-1, with a possible D match to TRBD2 (6 bases). The CDR3 extends over 16 amino acids. Trimming removed 3 bases from V and 3 bases from J, with 15 bases in between. The germline gives CDR1 LNHDA, CDR2 SQIVND (reference sequence). This CDR3 is CASSMGRDSVYNEQFF. The CDR3 region has the DNA TGTGCCAGTAGTATGGGTAGGGACTCCGTCTACAATGAGCAGTTCTTC.

There are many counts of this clonotype. The chain links TRBV12-3 or TRBV12-4 to TRBJ1-2; D gene uncertain. This CDR3 comprises 13 residues. Between the trimmed V and J ends, which lost 6 bases and 3 bases, there was a span of 11 bases. This CDR3 reads CASSPGRDYGYTF. The CDR3 bases are TGTGCCAGCAGCCCAGGACGGGACTATGGCTACACCTTC.

The table lists this clonotype with a few counts. The chain links TRBV6-2 or TRBV6-3 to TRBJ2-1; 7 bases are shared with TRBD2. This CDR3 is built from 16 residues. The germline CDR1 and CDR2 sequences are MNHEY and SVGEGT. The V and J ends lost 1 base and 4 bases, in that order; junction bases with no gene match: 7. The CDR3: CASSYLGGRVYNEQFF. The CDR3 DNA follows: TGTGCCAGCAGTTACTTGGGCGGGAGAGTTTACAATGAGCAGTTCTTC.

This clonotype came up many times. V and J are TRBV7-2 and TRBJ2-5; 9 nucleotides line up with TRBD2. Trimming took 3 bases from V and 3 from J; bases not matched to a gene: 5. Germline CDR1 is SGHTA and CDR2 is FQGNSA. The length of the CDR3 is 15 residues. CDR3: CASSLRTSEKETQYF. In DNA form, the CDR3 reads TGTGCCAGCAGCTTGAGGACTAGCGAAAAAGAGACCCAGTACTTC.

The sample holds a few counts of this clonotype. The chain combines TRBV19 with TRBJ1-5, with TRBD1 matching 7 bases. The CDR3 length is 16 residues. The ends lost 6 bases at V and 5 bases at J; junction bases unmatched: 13. The germline V gene has CDR1 LNHDA and CDR2 SQIVND (reference sequence). CDR3 nucleotide sequence: TGTGCCAGTAGCCGGGGTGCGGCAGGGGGATATCAGCCCCAGCATTTT. Residues: CASSRGAAGGYQPQHF.

Points on this clonotype: A read error may be the cause here, since a much bigger clone is one base away. The CDR3 nucleotides are TGTGCCAGCACCTACACAGATACGCAGTATTTT. Residues: CASTYTDTQYF. The chain combines TRBV6-1 with TRBJ2-3; D is ambiguous. Deletions cut 7 bases from V and 2 bases from J, with 4 bases between. The CDR3 has 11 residues. CDR1 and CDR2 (germline): MNHNS, SASEGT.

The chain combines TRBV6-2 or TRBV6-3 with TRBJ2-3, with 14 bases fitting TRBD2. Germline V gives CDR1 MNHEY, CDR2 SVGEGT. The V segment lost 5 bases and the J segment 5 bases; nucleotides outside the gene matches: 9. This CDR3 is 17 amino acids long. This CDR3 reads CASSPGLAGVFRDTQYF. DNA of the CDR3: TGTGCCAGCAGTCCGGGACTAGCGGGAGTATTCCGAGATACGCAGTATTTT.

In this sample, this clonotype turned up many times. CDR3 coding DNA: TGTGCCAGCAGTCCCGCACAGGGTTTCTCTGGAAACACCATATATTTT. This translates into CASSPAQGFSGNTIYF. V and J are TRBV28 and TRBJ1-3; D is possibly TRBD1 (6 bases). Germline-derived CDR1 and CDR2 are MDHEN and SYDVKM. V was cut by 5 bases and J by 0 bases, with 14 bases left in between. The CDR3 loop spans 16 amino acids.

The V and J genes are TRBV20-1 and TRBJ1-1, with D tentatively TRBD1 (6 bases). The CDR3 has 17 amino acids. Germline V lookup: CDR1 DFQATT, CDR2 SNEGSKA (reference sequence). Trimming removed 0 bases at V and 3 bases at J, with 20 bases between. CDR3 nucleotide sequence: TGCAGTGCTAGAGATATAATGTCTGGAGGGGGGTACACTGAAGCTTTCTTT. Amino acid sequence: CSARDIMSGGGYTEAFF.

The rearrangement links TRBV6-2 or TRBV6-3 to TRBJ2-2; 10 nucleotides line up with TRBD2. The germline V gene encodes CDR1 MNHEY and CDR2 SVGEGT. CDR3 length: 15 residues. Trimming at V came to 6 bases and at J to 6 bases, leaving 7 bases not matched to a gene. The CDR3: CASRDPSGSSGELFF. CDR3 DNA: TGTGCCAGCAGAGACCCTAGCGGGAGCTCCGGGGAGCTGTTTTTT.